This is a list of T cell receptor beta chains from one sample in a study of beta chain features in type 1 diabetes. The repertoire was sequenced with immunoSEQ multiplex PCR; TCRdb's copy has only in-frame clones and lacks some. The data contain roughly 260,000 clones, around 21% of them singletons. Sequencing was carried out using naive CD4+ T cells from blood. The source of these receptors is a woman aged 40 to 49 with type 1 diabetes. Each CDR3 is given with its conserved first and last residue. The D gene is left open where the match is weak. Clone size is shown for a subset of rows, as once, few, many or a class of expanded clone.

clone size,V gene,D gene,J gene,CDR3 protein,CDR3 DNA
.,TRBV4-3,TRBD1,TRBJ2-2,CASSTGTGSNTGELFF,TGCGCCAGCAGCACCGGGACAGGGTCGAACACCGGGGAGCTGTTTTTT
few,TRBV7-3,.,TRBJ1-1,CASSLSGSGSAFF,TGTGCCAGCAGCTTATCGGGTTCCGGTTCGGCTTTCTTT
.,TRBV30,.,TRBJ1-1,CAWSGAPRTEAFF,TGTGCCTGGAGTGGGGCCCCCAGAACTGAAGCTTTCTTT
.,TRBV7-2,.,TRBJ2-2,CASSLEQGETGELFF,TGTGCCAGCAGCTTAGAACAGGGCGAGACCGGGGAGCTGTTTTTT
.,TRBV28,.,TRBJ2-3,CASSSGADTQYF,TGTGCCAGCAGTTCCGGTGCAGATACGCAGTATTTT
few,TRBV7-3,TRBD2,TRBJ2-7,CASSPYGTSGGYEQYF,TGTGCCAGCAGCCCGTATGGGACTAGCGGGGGCTACGAGCAGTACTTC
few,TRBV4-3,.,TRBJ1-4,CASSQDGATNEKLFF,TGCGCCAGCAGCCAAGATGGAGCAACTAATGAAAAACTGTTTTTT
few,TRBV9,.,TRBJ2-5,CASSPTSSGKETQYF,TGTGCCAGCAGCCCCACCTCTTCGGGGAAAGAGACCCAGTACTTC
few,TRBV7-2,TRBD1,TRBJ2-1,CASSPGTAINEQFF,TGTGCCAGCAGCCCCGGGACAGCGATTAATGAGCAGTTCTTC
few,TRBV15,.,TRBJ1-1,CATSRDSGQPQLNTEAFF,TGTGCCACCAGCAGAGACTCGGGACAACCCCAGTTGAACACTGAAGCTTTCTTT
few,TRBV28,.,TRBJ2-7,CASKGPGEPYEQYF,TGTGCCAGCAAAGGGCCAGGGGAACCCTACGAGCAGTACTTC
few,TRBV5-1,TRBD1,TRBJ1-2,CASSLLVTGHGYTF,TGCGCCAGCAGCTTACTTGTGACAGGGCACGGCTACACCTTC
few,TRBV12-5,TRBD2,TRBJ2-1,CASAPTSGDEQFF,TGTGCTAGTGCCCCGACTAGCGGGGATGAGCAGTTCTTC
.,TRBV7-9,TRBD1,TRBJ2-5,CASIPQQGSETQYF,TGTGCCAGCATCCCACAACAGGGGTCAGAGACCCAGTACTTC